This TCR beta chain came from a study of cytomegalovirus exposure and HLA in healthy donors. Study context: Among the approximately 430 donors who were genotyped, 81% fell in the genetic ancestry cluster that is associated with self-reported Caucasian donors. Findings and caveats of the study: Analysis performed later found around 15,000 TCR beta sequences associated with HLA alleles at 0.05 false discovery rate.

The PCR contained 60 Vbeta and 13 Jbeta primers. Measured with immunoSEQ multiplex PCR; TCRdb has only the in-frame clones, and not every one. Among 150,000 to 180,000 clones, 60% to 85% were seen once, and the ten largest hold approximately 4%. The J segment lost 8 bases and the V segment lost 3 bases, leaving 5 bases of the junction unmatched. CDR1 is GTSNPN, CDR2 SVGIG, per germline (reference sequence). This CDR3 has 13 residues. Of note for this clone: Its antigen is not identified.

Sequenced material: PBMCs. The sequence was collected from a woman between 40 and 55 years old in good health and CMV-seronegative. The V gene is TRBV30, the J gene TRBJ1-1; TRBD1 matches 11 bases. The CDR3 spells CAWRGQGAGEAFF. The CDR3 DNA is TGTGCCTGGAGAGGACAGGGGGCGGGCGAAGCTTTCTTT.